This TCR beta chain was documented in a study of spatial heterogeneity in lung cancer. Whole-study results and caveats: Within tumors, counts of expanded alpha and beta TCRs tracked tumor mutation counts.

Concerning this clonotype itself: Its antigen is as yet unknown.

TCRdb used MiXCR to reprocess the 5' RACE reads, holding one entry per CDR3 protein. The sample lists about 3,800 distinct CDR3 sequences; roughly a third were seen once. Noted time point: sample taken at primary tumor resection. The CDR3 spans 14 residues. Per the germline V gene, CDR1 is GTSNPN and CDR2 is SVGIG (reference sequence). V was trimmed by 2 bases and J by 2 bases, leaving 10 bases between them. The genes are TRBV30 and TRBJ2-1; a possible D gene is TRBD2 (7 bases). Sample: lung tumor tissue, taken at surgery. The TCR comes from a male donor with early-stage non-small cell lung cancer. CDR3 protein: CAWSRGGPYNEQFF. The CDR3, as DNA: TGTGCCTGGAGTAGGGGGGGCCCCTACAATGAGCAGTTCTTC.